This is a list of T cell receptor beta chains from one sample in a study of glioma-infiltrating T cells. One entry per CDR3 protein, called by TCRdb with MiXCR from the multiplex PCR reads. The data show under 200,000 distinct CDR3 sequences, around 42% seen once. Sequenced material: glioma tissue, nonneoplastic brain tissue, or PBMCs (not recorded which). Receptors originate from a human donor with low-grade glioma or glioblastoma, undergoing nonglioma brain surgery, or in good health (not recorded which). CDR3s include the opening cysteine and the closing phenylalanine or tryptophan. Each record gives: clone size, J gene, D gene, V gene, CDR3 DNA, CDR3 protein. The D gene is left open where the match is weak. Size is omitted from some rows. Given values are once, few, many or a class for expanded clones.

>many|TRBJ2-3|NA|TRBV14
TGTGCCAGCAGCGTTGTATCCGGTACGCAGTATTTT
CASSVVSGTQYF
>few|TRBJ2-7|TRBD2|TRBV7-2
TGTGCCAGCAGCCGCCGTGGACTAGCGGGTGACTACGAGCAGTACTTC
CASSRRGLAGDYEQYF
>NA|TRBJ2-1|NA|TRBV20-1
TGCAGTGCTAGCCCGACTAGAGGCTACAATGAGCAGTTCTTC
CSASPTRGYNEQFF
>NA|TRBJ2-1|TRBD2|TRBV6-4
TGTGCCAGCAGCCTGGGACTAGCGGGAGAAGAAAATGAGCAGTTCTTC
CASSLGLAGEENEQFF
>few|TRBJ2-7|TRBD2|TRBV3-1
TGTGCCAGCAGCCAACTAGCGGGAGTCAACGAGCAGTACTTC
CASSQLAGVNEQYF
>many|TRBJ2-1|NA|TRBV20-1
TGCAGTGCTAGAGCGTTGGGTACCTACAATGAGCAGTTCTTC
CSARALGTYNEQFF
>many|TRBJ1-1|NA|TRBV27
TGTGCCAGCAGTTGGGGGATGAACACTGAAGCTTTCTTT
CASSWGMNTEAFF
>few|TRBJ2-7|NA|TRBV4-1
TGCGCCAGCAGCCACGTAGGACAGACCTACGAGCAGTACTTC
CASSHVGQTYEQYF
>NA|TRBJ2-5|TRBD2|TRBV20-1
TGCAGTGCTAGAGGGGGACTAGCGGGTGTGGGGACGCAGTACTTC
CSARGGLAGVGTQYF
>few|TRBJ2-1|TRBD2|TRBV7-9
TGTGCCAGCAGGGCTAGCGGGAGTTACAATGAGCAGTTCTTC
CASRASGSYNEQFF
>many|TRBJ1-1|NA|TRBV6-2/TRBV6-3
TGTGCCAGCAGTTACTTGGCCCCCAGGGGAGCTTTCTTT
CASSYLAPRGAFF
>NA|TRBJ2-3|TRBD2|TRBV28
TGTGCCAGCAGTTTATGGGGGACTAGCGGGGGCACAGATAAACAGTATTTT
CASSLWGTSGGTDKQYF
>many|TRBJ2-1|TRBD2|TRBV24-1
TGTGCCACCAGTGATCGGACCCTAGCGGGTTACAATGAGCAGTTCTTC
CATSDRTLAGYNEQFF
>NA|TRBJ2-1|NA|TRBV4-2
TGTGCCAGCAGCCAAGATTGGGAAAGCTCCTACAATGAGCAGTTCTTC
CASSQDWESSYNEQFF
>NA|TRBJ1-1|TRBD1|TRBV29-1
TGCGGCGTTGCAGGGGGGTTGGTATTGAACACTGAAGCTTTCTTT
CGVAGGLVLNTEAFF
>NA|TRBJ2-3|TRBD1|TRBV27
TGTGCCAGCAGTTTAGATGGAGGGACAGGACATAGCACAGATACGCAGTATTTT
CASSLDGGTGHSTDTQYF
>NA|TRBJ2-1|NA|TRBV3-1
TGTGCCAGCAGCCAAACCGTGACCCCCCGTTACAATGAGCAGTTCTTC
CASSQTVTPRYNEQFF
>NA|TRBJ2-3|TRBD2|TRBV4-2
TGTGCCAGCAGCCCACGGGGGGGCTCATTTACTAGCACAGATACGCAGTATTTT
CASSPRGGSFTSTDTQYF
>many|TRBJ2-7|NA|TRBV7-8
TGTGCCAGCAGCTCCCAGGCCTACGAGCAGTACTTC
CASSSQAYEQYF
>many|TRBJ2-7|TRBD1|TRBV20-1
TGCAGTGCCGGAAGACAGGGGATTTACGAGCAGTACTTC
CSAGRQGIYEQYF
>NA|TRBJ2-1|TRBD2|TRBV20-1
TGCAGTGCTAGAGATATTGGGACTAGCGGGGCCTACAATGAGCAGTTCTTC
CSARDIGTSGAYNEQFF
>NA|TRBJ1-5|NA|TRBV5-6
TGTGCCAGCAGCTTGGAGCGGAATAGCAATCAGCCCCAGCATTTT
CASSLERNSNQPQHF
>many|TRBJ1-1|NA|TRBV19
TGTGCCAGTTGGAGGGGCCTGAACACTGAAGCTTTCTTT
CASWRGLNTEAFF
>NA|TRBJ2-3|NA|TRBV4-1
TGCGCCAGCAGCCGGACAGTGACAGATACTCAGTATTTT
CASSRTVTDTQYF
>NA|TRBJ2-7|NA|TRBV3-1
TGTGCCAGCAGCCAAACCACAGGGTACGGCGAGCAGTACTTC
CASSQTTGYGEQYF
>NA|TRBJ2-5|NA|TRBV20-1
TGCAGTGCTAGTGGGAAGGACGGAAGGGCGCAGTACTTC
CSASGKDGRAQYF
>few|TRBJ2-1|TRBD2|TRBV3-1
TGTGCCAGCAGCCAAGATATTTACGAAGGGATCGGGACTAGCGGGTACAATGAGCAGTTCTTC
CASSQDIYEGIGTSGYNEQFF
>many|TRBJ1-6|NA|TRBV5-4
TGTGCCAGCAGCTTGGACGGCCGCGGTAATTCACCCCTCCACTTT
CASSLDGRGNSPLHF
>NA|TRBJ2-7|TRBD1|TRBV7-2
TGTGCCAGCAGCCCTCCGGCCCGGGGACAGGGTTACAAGCAGTACTTC
CASSPPARGQGYKQYF
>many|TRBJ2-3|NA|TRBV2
TGTGCCAGCACCACGACTATGCCGGCAGATACGCAGTATTTT
CASTTTMPADTQYF
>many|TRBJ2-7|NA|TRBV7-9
TGTGCCAGCAGCTTAGCGGGGGAACCCTACGAGCAGTACTTC
CASSLAGEPYEQYF
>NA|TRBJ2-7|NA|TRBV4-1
TGCGCCAGCAGCCAAGAATGGGGCGCCCAGTACTTC
CASSQEWGAQYF
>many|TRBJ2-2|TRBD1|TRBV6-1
TGTGCCAGCAGACGGACAGGGGGCATGGTAACCGGGGAGCTGTTTTTT
CASRRTGGMVTGELFF
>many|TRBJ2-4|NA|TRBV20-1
TGCAGTGCTAGAGATCCGGGACTAGCCAAAAACATTCAGTACTTC
CSARDPGLAKNIQYF
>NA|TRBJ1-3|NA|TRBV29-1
TGCAGGGTTGAAGAGGGCGCTGGAAACACCATATATTTT
CRVEEGAGNTIYF
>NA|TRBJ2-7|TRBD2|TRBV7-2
TGTGCCAGCAGCTTAGGAGGCCGGGGGGTTGGCCGCGAGCAGTACTTC
CASSLGGRGVGREQYF
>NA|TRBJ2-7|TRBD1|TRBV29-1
TGCAGCGCCCAGCAGGGACAGGGGGCTGCAAAGCAGTACTTC
CSAQQGQGAAKQYF
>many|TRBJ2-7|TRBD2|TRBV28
TGTGCCAGCAGTTTGCCCCTAGCGGTTTTCTCCTACGAGCAGTACTTC
CASSLPLAVFSYEQYF